The sequence of this TCR beta chain was determined in a study of cytomegalovirus exposure and HLA in healthy donors. Study overall: The early release's HLA-typed donors yielded 80 million to 95 million unique TCRs.

The PCR made use of 60 Vbeta and 13 Jbeta primers. Produced via immunoSEQ multiplex PCR; TCRdb's table is partial and in-frame only. This repertoire shows roughly 100,000 clones, over 70% found once; its top ten account for 11%. The germline V gene has CDR1 MNHEY and CDR2 SMNVEV (reference sequence). The ends lost 5 bases at V and 13 bases at J; junction bases unmatched: 5. The CDR3 consists of 13 residues. The TCR sequence derives from a man between 18 and 35 years old in good health and CMV-seropositive. The sample consisted of PBMCs. V is TRBV27 and J is TRBJ1-6, with 10 bases identical to TRBD1. DNA for the CDR3: TGTGCCAGCAGTCTATGGGACAGGGGTCCCCTCCACTTT. Translating it yields CASSLWDRGPLHF.